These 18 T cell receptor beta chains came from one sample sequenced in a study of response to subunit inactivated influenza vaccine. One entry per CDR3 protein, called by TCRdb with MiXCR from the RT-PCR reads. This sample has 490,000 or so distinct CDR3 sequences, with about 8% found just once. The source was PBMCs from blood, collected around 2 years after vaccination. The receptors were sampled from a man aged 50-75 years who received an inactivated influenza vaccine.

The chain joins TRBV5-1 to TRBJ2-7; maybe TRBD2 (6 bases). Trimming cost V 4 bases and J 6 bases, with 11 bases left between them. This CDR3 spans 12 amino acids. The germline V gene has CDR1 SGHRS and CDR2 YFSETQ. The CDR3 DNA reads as TGCGCCAGCAGCATGGAGGGTAGCGAGCAGTACTTC. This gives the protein CASSMEGSEQYF.

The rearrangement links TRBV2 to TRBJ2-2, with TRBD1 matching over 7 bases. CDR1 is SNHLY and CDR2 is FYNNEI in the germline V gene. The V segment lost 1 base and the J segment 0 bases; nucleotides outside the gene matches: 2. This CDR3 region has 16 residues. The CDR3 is CASSEGGGPNTGELFF. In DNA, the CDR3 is TGTGCCAGCAGTGAAGGAGGGGGCCCGAACACCGGGGAGCTGTTTTTT.

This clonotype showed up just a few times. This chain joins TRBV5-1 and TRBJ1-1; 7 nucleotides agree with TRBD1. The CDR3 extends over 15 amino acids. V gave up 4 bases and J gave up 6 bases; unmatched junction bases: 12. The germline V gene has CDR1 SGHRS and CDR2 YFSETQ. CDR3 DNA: TGCGCCAGCAGCCTCCGGACAGGAACAGTCTCTGAAGCTTTCTTT. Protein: CASSLRTGTVSEAFF.

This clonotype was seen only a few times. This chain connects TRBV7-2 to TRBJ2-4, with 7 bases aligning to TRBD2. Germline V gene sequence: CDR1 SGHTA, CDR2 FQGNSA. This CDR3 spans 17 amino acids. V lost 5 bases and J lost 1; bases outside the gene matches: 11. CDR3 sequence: CASSPHGGGRAKNIQYF. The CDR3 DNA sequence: TGTGCCAGCAGCCCCCATGGGGGGGGTAGGGCCAAAAACATTCAGTACTTC.

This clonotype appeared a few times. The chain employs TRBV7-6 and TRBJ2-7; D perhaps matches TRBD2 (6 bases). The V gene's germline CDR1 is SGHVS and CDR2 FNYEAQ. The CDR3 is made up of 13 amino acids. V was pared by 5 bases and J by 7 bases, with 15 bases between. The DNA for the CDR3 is TGTGCCAGCAGCCCCGGCGGGCGGGATGAGCAGTACTTC. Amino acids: CASSPGGRDEQYF.

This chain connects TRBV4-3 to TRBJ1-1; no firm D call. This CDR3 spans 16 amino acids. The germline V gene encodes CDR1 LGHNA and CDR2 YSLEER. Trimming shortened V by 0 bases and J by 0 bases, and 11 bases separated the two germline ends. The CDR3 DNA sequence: TGCGCCAGCAGCCAAGACCCTAGGACCCTGAACACTGAAGCTTTCTTT. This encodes CASSQDPRTLNTEAFF.

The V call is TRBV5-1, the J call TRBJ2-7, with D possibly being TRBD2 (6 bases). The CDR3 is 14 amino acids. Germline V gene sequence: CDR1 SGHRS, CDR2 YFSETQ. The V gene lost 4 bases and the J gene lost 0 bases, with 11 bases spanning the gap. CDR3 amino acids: CASSPGLLSYEQYF. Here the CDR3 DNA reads TGCGCCAGCAGCCCGGGACTTCTCTCCTACGAGCAGTACTTC.

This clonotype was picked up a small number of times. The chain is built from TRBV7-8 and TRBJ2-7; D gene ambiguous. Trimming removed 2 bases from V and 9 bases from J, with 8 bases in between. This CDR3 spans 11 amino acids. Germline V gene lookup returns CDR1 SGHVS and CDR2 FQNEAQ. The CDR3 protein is CASSLSDMQYF. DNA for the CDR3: TGTGCCAGCAGCTTATCCGACATGCAGTACTTC.

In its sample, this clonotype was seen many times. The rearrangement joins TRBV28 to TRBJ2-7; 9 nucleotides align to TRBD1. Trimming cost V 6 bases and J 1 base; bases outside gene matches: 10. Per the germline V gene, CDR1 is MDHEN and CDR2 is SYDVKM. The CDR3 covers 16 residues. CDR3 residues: CASSLHLTGGSYEQYF. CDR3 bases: TGTGCCAGCAGCCTACACCTGACAGGGGGTTCCTACGAGCAGTACTTC.

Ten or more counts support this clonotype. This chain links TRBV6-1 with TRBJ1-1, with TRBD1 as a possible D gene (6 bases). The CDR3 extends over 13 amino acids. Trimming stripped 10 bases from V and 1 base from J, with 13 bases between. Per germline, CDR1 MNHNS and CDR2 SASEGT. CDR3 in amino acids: CATQGSQNTEAFF. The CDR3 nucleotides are TGTGCCACCCAGGGGTCGCAGAACACTGAAGCTTTCTTT.

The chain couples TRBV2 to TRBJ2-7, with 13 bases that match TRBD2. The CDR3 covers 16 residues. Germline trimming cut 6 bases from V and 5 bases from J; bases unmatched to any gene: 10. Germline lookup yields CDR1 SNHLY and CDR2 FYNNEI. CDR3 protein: CASSLLLAGGRDEQYF. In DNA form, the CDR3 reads TGTGCCAGCAGCCTTCTACTAGCGGGAGGGCGAGACGAGCAGTACTTC.

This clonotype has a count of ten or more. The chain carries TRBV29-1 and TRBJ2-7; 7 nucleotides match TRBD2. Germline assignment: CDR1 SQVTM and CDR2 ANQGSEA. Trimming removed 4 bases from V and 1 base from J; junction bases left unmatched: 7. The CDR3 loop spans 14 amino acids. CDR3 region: CSVGAGGSSYEQYF. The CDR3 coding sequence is TGCAGCGTTGGGGCTGGCGGGAGTTCCTACGAGCAGTACTTC.

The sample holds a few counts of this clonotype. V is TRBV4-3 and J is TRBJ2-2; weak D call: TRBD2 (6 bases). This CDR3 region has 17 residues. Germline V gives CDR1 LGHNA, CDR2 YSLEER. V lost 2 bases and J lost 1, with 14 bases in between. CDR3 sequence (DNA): TGCGCCAGCAGCCAACTTACGGCGGGGATGAACACCGGGGAGCTGTTTTTT. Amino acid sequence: CASSQLTAGMNTGELFF.

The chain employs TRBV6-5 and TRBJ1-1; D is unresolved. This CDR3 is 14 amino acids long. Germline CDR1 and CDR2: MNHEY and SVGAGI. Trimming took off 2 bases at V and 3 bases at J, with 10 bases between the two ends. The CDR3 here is CASSYVPQDTEAFF. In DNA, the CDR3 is TGTGCCAGCAGTTACGTCCCCCAGGACACTGAAGCTTTCTTT.

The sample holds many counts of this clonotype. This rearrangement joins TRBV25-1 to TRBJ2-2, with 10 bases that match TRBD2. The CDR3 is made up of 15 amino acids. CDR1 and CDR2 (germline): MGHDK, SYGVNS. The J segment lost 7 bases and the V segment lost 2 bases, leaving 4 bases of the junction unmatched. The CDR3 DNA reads TGTGCCAGCAGTGAACTAGCGGGAGTTGGCGGGGAGCTGTTTTTT. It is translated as CASSELAGVGGELFF.

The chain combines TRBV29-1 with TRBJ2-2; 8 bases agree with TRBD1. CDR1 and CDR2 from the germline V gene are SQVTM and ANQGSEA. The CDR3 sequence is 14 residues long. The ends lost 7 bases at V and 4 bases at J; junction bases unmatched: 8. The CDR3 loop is CSARTGRLTGELFF. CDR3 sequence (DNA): TGCAGCGCTAGGACAGGGCGTCTCACCGGGGAGCTGTTTTTT.

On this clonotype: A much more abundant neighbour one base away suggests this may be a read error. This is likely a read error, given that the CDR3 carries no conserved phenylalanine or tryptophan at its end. The CDR3 loop reads CATATPLQRSSTDTQYI. CDR3 nucleotides: TGTGCCACCGCTACCCCCCTCCAGCGGAGTAGCACAGATACGCAGTATATT. The chain links TRBV11-1 to TRBJ2-3; weak D call: TRBD2 (5 bases). Trimming pared 10 bases from V and 0 bases from J, leaving 23 bases between. CDR1 and CDR2 (germline): SGHAT, FQDESV (reference sequence). The CDR3 consists of 17 residues.

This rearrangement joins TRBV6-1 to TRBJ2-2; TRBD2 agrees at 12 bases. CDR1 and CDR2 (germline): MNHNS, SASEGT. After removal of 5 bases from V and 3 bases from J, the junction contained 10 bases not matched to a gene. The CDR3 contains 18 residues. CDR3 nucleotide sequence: TGTGCCAGCAGTCAATCTAGCGGGAGGGCCAAATACACCGGGGAGCTGTTTTTT. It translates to CASSQSSGRAKYTGELFF.